The rows below give T cell receptor beta chains drawn from one sample of a study of shared clonotypes between healthy human individuals. The assay was immunoSEQ multiplex PCR, and TCRdb's table has in-frame clones only and misses some. The sample yields about 1 million clones, about 75% seen once. The sequenced material came from memory CD4+ T cells sorted from blood. These receptor sequences come from a man between 18 and 29 years old in good health. Each CDR3 is given with its conserved first and last residue. A D gene is named only where the DNA matches it firmly. Rows give clone size only sometimes, using once, few, many, or a class for an expanded clone.

d_call clone_size j_call v_call cdr3_aa cdr3_nt
- - TRBJ2-2 TRBV12-2 CASRPGRQGEACGELFF TGTGCAAGTCGCCCCGGTCGACAGGGAGAGGCCTGCGGGGAGCTGTTTTTT
- - TRBJ2-7 TRBV27 CASSLSRRGSSEQYF TGTGCCAGCAGTTTATCGAGGCGGGGATCGAGCGAGCAGTACTTC
- - TRBJ2-5 TRBV19 CASSIGLRGQETQYF TGTGCCAGTAGTATCGGGTTGCGGGGCCAAGAGACCCAGTACTTC
TRBD2 - TRBJ2-1 TRBV19 CASSGTSGRNEQFF TGTGCCAGTTCCGGGACTAGCGGACGTAATGAGCAGTTCTTC
- - TRBJ1-3 TRBV15 CATSTPVGGSGNTIYF TGTGCCACCAGCACCCCGGTCGGGGGCTCTGGAAACACCATATATTTT
TRBD1 once TRBJ1-6 TRBV6-5 CASRADRAYNSPLHF TGTGCCAGCAGAGCGGACAGGGCCTATAATTCACCCCTCCACTTT
TRBD2 - TRBJ2-1 TRBV5-1 CASSLGTSGHYNEQFF TGCGCCAGCAGCCTCGGGACTAGCGGACACTACAATGAGCAGTTCTTC
- - TRBJ1-2 TRBV7-9 CASSPAADYGYTF TGTGCCAGCAGCCCGGCGGCGGACTATGGCTACACCTTC
TRBD1 - TRBJ2-5 TRBV30 CARGQGFWETQYF TGTGCCCGGGGACAGGGGTTTTGGGAGACCCAGTACTTC
- - TRBJ2-7 TRBV11-2 CASSLRGSAYEQYF TGTGCCAGCAGCTTACGAGGGAGCGCCTACGAGCAGTACTTC
- few TRBJ1-4 TRBV7-9 CASSLGSATNEKLFF TGTGCCAGCAGCTTAGGCTCTGCAACTAATGAAAAACTGTTTTTT
- - TRBJ2-1 TRBV6-5 CASTARDNEQFF TGTGCCAGCACTGCGAGGGACAATGAGCAGTTCTTC
- - TRBJ1-1 TRBV5-1 CASSIQENTEAFF TGCGCCAGCAGTATACAAGAGAACACTGAAGCTTTCTTT
TRBD1 - TRBJ1-1 TRBV10-3 CAISSGGAEAFF TGTGCCATCAGTTCAGGGGGCGCAGAGGCTTTCTTT
- - TRBJ1-1 TRBV10-3 CAISDRGIEAFF TGTGCCATCAGTGACAGGGGAATTGAAGCTTTCTTT
TRBD2 - TRBJ2-1 TRBV6-5 CASSYLSSGRFNEQFF TGTGCCAGCAGTTACCTTAGTAGCGGGAGGTTTAATGAGCAGTTCTTC
- - TRBJ1-5 TRBV7-2 CASSPDPWNQPQHF TGTGCCAGCAGCCCAGATCCCTGGAATCAGCCCCAGCATTTT